This T cell receptor (beta chain) comes out of a study of cytomegalovirus exposure and HLA in healthy donors. 13 Jbeta primers and 60 Vbeta primers were used for the PCR. TCRdb's table, derived via immunoSEQ multiplex PCR, lists solely in-frame clones and lacks some. The profile shows approximately 150,000 clones, more than 60% of them singletons. Despite likely unrecorded immune exposures, the donors were nominally healthy at the time of sampling. This sequence was found in a man aged 40-49 years in good health and CMV-seropositive. The sequencing sample was made of PBMCs.

CDR3 region: CASSSWTGGVYGYTF. The CDR3 nucleotides are TGTGCCAGCAGTTCCTGGACAGGGGGCGTCTATGGCTACACCTTC. The chain has TRBV27 and TRBJ1-2; 11 bases are a match to TRBD1. V lost 4 bases to trimming and J lost 4 bases; unmatched junction nucleotides: 5. This CDR3 is built from 15 residues. Per the germline V gene, CDR1 is MNHEY and CDR2 is SMNVEV (reference sequence).